The 7 T cell receptor beta chains presented below share a single source sample, sequenced in a study of response to subunit inactivated influenza vaccine. One entry per CDR3 protein, called by TCRdb with MiXCR from the RT-PCR reads. The repertoire holds a few hundred thousand distinct CDR3 sequences, around 15% seen once, with 11% in the top ten. The material was PBMCs from blood, obtained roughly 12 days after vaccination. Source of these receptors: a man in his fifties who received an inactivated influenza vaccine.

Only a few counts were recorded for this clonotype. The rearrangement joins TRBV6-5 to TRBJ1-2; D ambiguous. V gave up 0 bases and J gave up 4 bases, with 12 bases separating them. The CDR3 contains 15 residues. Germline lookup yields CDR1 MNHEY and CDR2 SVGAGI. The CDR3 DNA is TGTGCCAGCAGTTACTCGGTGGACCAATCCTATGGCTACACCTTC. Translating gives CASSYSVDQSYGYTF.

This chain joins TRBV5-1 and TRBJ2-1; 9 nucleotides match TRBD1. J gave up 5 bases and V 0 bases, and 3 bases lay outside the gene matches. Germline V gene lookup returns CDR1 SGHRS and CDR2 YFSETQ. The CDR3 has 15 amino acids. The CDR3 loop is CASSLADRGDNEQFF. The CDR3 DNA sequence: TGCGCCAGCAGCTTGGCGGACAGGGGAGACAATGAGCAGTTCTTC. The full variable domain, in which reference TRBV5-1 and TRBJ2-1 provide the parts outside the CDR3, is KAGVTQTPRYLIKTRGQQVTLSCSPISGHRSVSWYQQTPGQGLQFLFEYFSETQRNKGNFPGRFSGRQFSNSRSEMNVSTLELGDSALYLCASSLADRGDNEQFFGPGTRLTVL.

This clonotype was counted only a few times. The chain is built from TRBV7-2 and TRBJ1-4; tentatively, D is TRBD1 (5 bases). Per the germline V gene, CDR1 is SGHTA and CDR2 is FQGNSA. The CDR3 totals 15 residues. V was clipped by 5 bases and J by 8 bases, with 18 bases between them. The CDR3 region is CASSRDVRSWEKLFF. DNA of the CDR3: TGTGCCAGCAGCCGGGACGTGCGCAGCTGGGAAAAACTGTTTTTT.

CDR3 loop: CASSLATTGRNEQFF. The CDR3 DNA sequence: TGTGCCAGCAGCTTAGCTACGACAGGGAGGAATGAGCAGTTCTTC. V usage is TRBV7-9 and J usage is TRBJ2-1; D may be TRBD1 (7 bases). Trimming took 0 bases from V and 7 from J, leaving 13 bases between them. Germline V gives CDR1 SEHNR, CDR2 FQNEAQ (reference sequence). There are 15 residues in the CDR3. The full variable domain, with the rest looked up from reference TRBV7-9 and TRBJ2-1, is DTGVSQNPRHKITKRGQNVTFRCDPISEHNRLYWYRQTLGQGPEFLTYFQNEAQLEKSRLLSDRFSAERPKGSFSTLEIQRTEQGDSAMYLCASSLATTGRNEQFFGPGTRLTVL.

The chain employs TRBV7-9 and TRBJ2-3, with 11 bases identical to TRBD1. The CDR3 contains 16 residues. With V trimmed by 8 bases and J by 4 bases, 11 bases remained unmatched. The germline gives CDR1 SEHNR, CDR2 FQNEAQ (reference sequence). CDR3 region: CASSPGQGESPDTQYF. The CDR3, as DNA: TGTGCCAGCTCACCGGGACAGGGGGAGTCCCCAGATACGCAGTATTTT.

This clonotype has at least ten counts. This chain joins TRBV5-1 and TRBJ2-3; the D gene could be TRBD1 or TRBD2 (5 bases each). Trimming took off 4 bases at V and 6 bases at J, with 9 bases between the two ends. The germline gives CDR1 SGHRS, CDR2 YFSETQ. The CDR3 is made up of 12 amino acids. CDR3 amino acids: CASSNEGDTQYF. As DNA, the CDR3 is TGCGCCAGCAGCAATGAGGGGGATACGCAGTATTTT.

This clonotype has a handful of counts. The genes are TRBV10-3 and TRBJ1-2, with D possibly being TRBD1 (5 bases). Germline CDR1 is ENHRY and CDR2 is SYGVKD. V was trimmed by 3 bases and J by 2 bases, leaving 10 bases between them. CDR3 length equals 14 residues. The CDR3 here is CAISDPGTNYGYTF. Written as DNA, the CDR3 is TGTGCCATCAGTGACCCAGGGACCAACTATGGCTACACCTTC.